This TCR beta chain was recorded in a study of T cells in Graves' hyperthyroidism and ophthalmopathy. Study-level background: Prior to any treatment, at the point of initial diagnosis, peripheral blood was collected.

The CDR3 runs to 13 residues. CDR1 LGHDT and CDR2 YNNKEL come from the germline V gene (reference sequence). Between the trimmed V and J ends, which lost 3 bases and 2 bases, there was a span of 7 bases. Hyperthyroidism in the patients, aged 18 to 65, was newly diagnosed and under 2 months in duration. RNA transcripts yielded amplified TCR beta CDR3 regions. The HTBI primer set served for first-round RT-PCR of the TCR CDR3. TCRdb called the multiplex PCR reads again in MiXCR, with one record for every CDR3 protein. Of roughly 700,000 distinct CDR3 sequences detected, approximately 36% appear once; the ten largest clones hold around 29%.

Sequenced sample: blood. The chain combines TRBV3-1 with TRBJ1-1; the D is unclear. This receptor was taken from a middle-aged woman with Graves' hyperthyroidism. CDR3 amino acids: CASSQISNTEAFF. In DNA form, the CDR3 reads TGTGCCAGCAGCCAGATTTCAAACACTGAAGCTTTCTTT.